This entry lists 3 T cell receptor beta chains sequenced from one sample in a study of cytomegalovirus exposure and HLA in healthy donors. The PCR ran on 60 Vbeta and 13 Jbeta primers. Sequenced by immunoSEQ multiplex PCR; TCRdb stores in-frame clones only, minus some. The table has approximately 210,000 clones, approximately 86% seen once; the top ten hold about 1.7%. The specimen sequenced was PBMCs. All receptors come from a woman between 18 and 30 years old in good health and CMV-seronegative.

The gene calls are TRBV27 and TRBJ1-1; 9 bases align to TRBD1. Germline V gene sequence: CDR1 MNHEY, CDR2 SMNVEV (reference sequence). The CDR3 spans 18 residues. V shed 3 bases, J shed 4 bases, and the junction held 15 bases outside the gene matches. Written as DNA, the CDR3 is TGTGCCAGCAGTTTCCTGGGACAGGGAAATGGTTCCCCCACTGAAGCTTTCTTT. This gives the protein CASSFLGQGNGSPTEAFF.

The chain employs TRBV21-1 and TRBJ2-7; TRBD1, as called in the table, went unchecked against the DNA. TRBV21-1 is given as a pseudogene. The CDR3 is 20 residues long. CDR3: CASSKVQGRMNMFSVYEQYF. The CDR3 DNA is TGTGCCAGCAGCAAAGTCCAGGGGAGAATGAACATGTTTAGTGTCTACGAGCAGTACTTC.

This clone was seen only a few times. This chain connects TRBV4-1 to TRBJ1-6; possible D gene TRBD1, 6 bases. Trimming shortened V by 0 bases and J by 14 bases, and 17 bases separated the two germline ends. Germline CDR1 MGHRA, CDR2 YSYEKL. There are 15 residues in the CDR3. The CDR3 nucleotides read TGCGCCAGCAGCCAAGACGCCCTAGGACAGCTCACCCTCCACTTT. Residues: CASSQDALGQLTLHF.